The source of this TCR beta chain is a study of shared clonotypes between healthy human individuals. Study results and limitations: Clonotypes that were shared across a handful of donors made up around 5% of naive CD4 clonotypes. Clonotypes shared by all four donors outscored non-shared clonotypes in generation probability.

This clone was seen at least ten times. The antigen is unknown. One junction end does not reproduce the germline sequence, and a read error may be involved. The CDR3 covers 13 residues. The germline V gene has CDR1 MNHEY and CDR2 SMNVEV (reference sequence). TCRdb's table, derived via immunoSEQ multiplex PCR, lists solely in-frame clones and lacks some. The sample shows around 200,000 clones, 60% to 75% of them seen only once. Researchers partitioned CD4+ cells into CD45RA+ naive and CD45RA-negative memory subsets. The gene calls are TRBV27 and TRBJ1-5; D unresolved. This receptor was taken from a man aged 25-40 years in good health. Source material: memory CD4+ T cells sorted from blood. The subset is: CD45RA-negative fraction. CDR3 amino acids: CARSSRSNQPQHF. CDR3 DNA: TGTGCCAGAAGTTCGAGGAGCAATCAGCCCCAGCATTTT.